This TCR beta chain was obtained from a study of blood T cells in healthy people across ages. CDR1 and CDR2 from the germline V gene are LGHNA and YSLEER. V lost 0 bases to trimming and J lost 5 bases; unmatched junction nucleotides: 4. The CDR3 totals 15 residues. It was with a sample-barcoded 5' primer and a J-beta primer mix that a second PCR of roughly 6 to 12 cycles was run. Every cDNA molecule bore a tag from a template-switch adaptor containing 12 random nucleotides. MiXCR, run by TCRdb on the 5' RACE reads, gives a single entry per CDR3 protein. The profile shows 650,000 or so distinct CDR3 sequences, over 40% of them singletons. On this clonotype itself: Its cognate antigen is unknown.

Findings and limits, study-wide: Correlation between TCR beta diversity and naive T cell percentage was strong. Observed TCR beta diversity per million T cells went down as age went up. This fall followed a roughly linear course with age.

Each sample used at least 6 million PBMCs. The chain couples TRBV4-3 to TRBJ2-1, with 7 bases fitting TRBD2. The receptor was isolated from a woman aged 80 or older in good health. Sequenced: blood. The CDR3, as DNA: TGCGCCAGCAGCCAAGAGCGGGGGAGAAACAATGAGCAGTTCTTC. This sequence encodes CASSQERGRNNEQFF.